This record concerns one T cell receptor (beta chain) sequence. The CDR3 spans 14 residues. J was trimmed by 6 bases and V by 3 bases; bases with no gene match: 6. Germline lookup yields CDR1 MDHEN and CDR2 SYDVKM. The data were taken from a study of control samples from healthy donors and cancer patients. The data were produced by immunoSEQ multiplex PCR, yet TCRdb's version contains in-frame clones alone and is incomplete. The sample contains 130,000 or so clones, roughly 90% of which appear only once. The sequencing sample was made of blood. The chain joins TRBV28 to TRBJ2-7, with 9 bases fitting TRBD1. The source is a woman aged 50 to 65 in good health. The CDR3 protein is CASSFGQGPREQYF. In DNA, the CDR3 is TGTGCCAGCAGTTTCGGACAGGGGCCTCGCGAGCAGTACTTC.